This TCR beta chain appears in the sequencing data of a study of blood T cell repertoires in COVID-19. Study information: Specimens from acute and convalescent COVID-19 originated in the United States, Italy and Spain.

Enrolment of Seattle patients took place during active infection, and they were followed longitudinally. Source study methods: Amplification from reference gene primers served as the basis for estimated nucleated cell counts. The assay was immunoSEQ multiplex PCR, and TCRdb's table has in-frame clones only and misses some. That table gives V, J and clone size, and the DNA gave D and trimming. The repertoire consists of around 210,000 clones, with 85% occurring once and the leading ten covering 4.5% to 6%. After removal of 0 bases from V and 3 bases from J, the junction contained 14 bases not matched to a gene. The CDR3 covers 19 residues. Germline V gene lookup returns CDR1 SGDLS and CDR2 YYNGEE.

The specimen was peripheral blood. The receptor comes from a man aged 50 to 60 with COVID-19, enrolled during active disease. This chain joins TRBV9 and TRBJ2-1, with TRBD1 matching over 8 bases. The chain's CDR3 is CASSVATYGTGRGYNEQFF. The CDR3 DNA follows: TGTGCCAGCAGCGTAGCTACATATGGGACAGGTCGGGGCTACAATGAGCAGTTCTTC.